The rows below give T cell receptor beta chains drawn from one sample of a study of shared clonotypes between healthy human individuals. Produced via immunoSEQ multiplex PCR; TCRdb's table is partial and in-frame only. The sample holds some 500,000 clones, roughly 85% seen once. Sequencing used PBMCs. All receptors come from a woman aged 35 to 49 in good health. Some clones in this sample may be carry-over from other donors' samples. CDR3s include the opening cysteine and the closing phenylalanine or tryptophan. The D gene is left open where the match is weak. Size tells how often a clone was seen (once, few, many) or the class of an expanded clone, and some rows leave it out.

J gene: TRBJ1-1
CDR3 length: 17
V gene: TRBV5-1
clone size: NA
D gene: TRBD1
CDR3 DNA: TGCGCCAGCAGCCCGAGAGACAGGGCCCAGGGGAACACTGAAGCTTTCTTT
CDR3 protein: CASSPRDRAQGNTEAFF

J gene: TRBJ1-1
CDR3 length: 15
V gene: TRBV5-1
clone size: NA
D gene: NA
CDR3 DNA: TGCGCCAGCAGCTTGGAGTCCACAAGGGGCGCTGAAGCTTTCTTT
CDR3 protein: CASSLESTRGAEAFF

J gene: TRBJ2-7
CDR3 length: 13
V gene: TRBV2
clone size: NA
D gene: NA
CDR3 DNA: TGTGCCAGCAGGGAGACTAGGCCCTACGAGCAGTACTTC
CDR3 protein: CASRETRPYEQYF

J gene: TRBJ1-1
CDR3 length: 13
V gene: TRBV10-3
clone size: few
D gene: NA
CDR3 DNA: TGTGCCATCAGTGAACTGGCAGGGGATCAAGCTTTCTTT
CDR3 protein: CAISELAGDQAFF

J gene: TRBJ1-2
CDR3 length: 14
V gene: TRBV5-1
clone size: many
D gene: TRBD1
CDR3 DNA: TGCGCCAGCAGCTTTCGACAGGGCGGGTATGGCTACACCTTC
CDR3 protein: CASSFRQGGYGYTF

J gene: TRBJ1-2
CDR3 length: 14
V gene: TRBV30
clone size: NA
D gene: NA
CDR3 DNA: TGTGCCTGGAGTGCCTCCAGGAGGGTCTATGGCTACACCTTC
CDR3 protein: CAWSASRRVYGYTF

J gene: TRBJ2-1
CDR3 length: 14
V gene: TRBV27
clone size: NA
D gene: TRBD2
CDR3 DNA: TGTGCCAGCAGTATTAGCGGGAGGTACAATGAGCAGTTCTTC
CDR3 protein: CASSISGRYNEQFF

J gene: TRBJ2-1
CDR3 length: 15
V gene: TRBV19
clone size: NA
D gene: NA
CDR3 DNA: TGTGCCAGTAGTATTAGCGTGAGCTCCTACAATGAGCAGTTCTTC
CDR3 protein: CASSISVSSYNEQFF

J gene: TRBJ1-1
CDR3 length: 13
V gene: TRBV6-4
clone size: NA
D gene: NA
CDR3 DNA: TGTGCCAGCAGTACAGAAGTGAACACTGAAGCTTTCTTT
CDR3 protein: CASSTEVNTEAFF

J gene: TRBJ2-3
CDR3 length: 14
V gene: TRBV5-1
clone size: NA
D gene: NA
CDR3 DNA: TGCGCCAGCAGCTGGGGCGGGAGCACAGATACGCAGTATTTT
CDR3 protein: CASSWGGSTDTQYF

J gene: TRBJ1-1
CDR3 length: 14
V gene: TRBV19
clone size: few
D gene: NA
CDR3 DNA: TGTGCCAGTAGTATCAGGGCAGCGGTGGGTGAAGCTTTCTTT
CDR3 protein: CASSIRAAVGEAFF

J gene: TRBJ2-5
CDR3 length: 13
V gene: TRBV7-3
clone size: NA
D gene: TRBD1
CDR3 DNA: TGTGCCAGCAGCAGGGACAGGGATAAGACCCAGTACTTC
CDR3 protein: CASSRDRDKTQYF

J gene: TRBJ1-4
CDR3 length: 15
V gene: TRBV6-5
clone size: NA
D gene: TRBD1
CDR3 DNA: TGTGCCAGCAGTTACGCGGGACAGGGAGATGAAAAACTGTTTTTT
CDR3 protein: CASSYAGQGDEKLFF

J gene: TRBJ2-1
CDR3 length: 15
V gene: TRBV4-1
clone size: NA
D gene: NA
CDR3 DNA: TGCGCCAGCAGCCAGCAGCACCGGGACTACAATGAGCAGTTCTTC
CDR3 protein: CASSQQHRDYNEQFF

J gene: TRBJ2-2
CDR3 length: 12
V gene: TRBV2
clone size: many
D gene: NA
CDR3 DNA: TGTGCCAGCAGCGCAGAGGCCGGGGAGCTGTTTTTT
CDR3 protein: CASSAEAGELFF

J gene: TRBJ2-1
CDR3 length: 16
V gene: TRBV4-2
clone size: NA
D gene: TRBD2
CDR3 DNA: TGTGCCAGCAGCCAGGGAAGGCTAGCGGGAGCCAATGAGCAGTTCTTC
CDR3 protein: CASSQGRLAGANEQFF

J gene: TRBJ2-7
CDR3 length: 17
V gene: TRBV7-2
clone size: NA
D gene: NA
CDR3 DNA: TGTGCCAGCAGCTTGGGCAGTACCGGGACTTACCCCTACGAGCAGTACTTC
CDR3 protein: CASSLGSTGTYPYEQYF

J gene: TRBJ2-1
CDR3 length: 15
V gene: TRBV18
clone size: NA
D gene: TRBD1
CDR3 DNA: TGTGCCAGCTCACCATGGGGGACAGACTACAATGAGCAGTTCTTC
CDR3 protein: CASSPWGTDYNEQFF

J gene: TRBJ2-3
CDR3 length: 16
V gene: TRBV4-1
clone size: NA
D gene: NA
CDR3 DNA: TGCGCCAGCAGCCAAGTTTTCGGTGGGAGCACAGATACGCAGTATTTT
CDR3 protein: CASSQVFGGSTDTQYF

J gene: TRBJ2-7
CDR3 length: 13
V gene: TRBV25-1
clone size: NA
D gene: NA
CDR3 DNA: TGTGCCAGCCTCAGGGCCGGGGGCCACGAGCAGTACTTC
CDR3 protein: CASLRAGGHEQYF

J gene: TRBJ2-1
CDR3 length: 14
V gene: TRBV5-1
clone size: few
D gene: TRBD2
CDR3 DNA: TGCGCCAGCAGCGTGACTAGCGGGATGAACGAGCAGTTCTTC
CDR3 protein: CASSVTSGMNEQFF

J gene: TRBJ1-1
CDR3 length: 14
V gene: TRBV2
clone size: once
D gene: TRBD1
CDR3 DNA: TGTGCCAGCAGTACGGACAGGAGAGGCACTGAAGCTTTCTTT
CDR3 protein: CASSTDRRGTEAFF

J gene: TRBJ2-7
CDR3 length: 12
V gene: TRBV6-1
clone size: NA
D gene: NA
CDR3 DNA: TGTGCCAGCAGTGAAGTGTCGTACGAGCAGTACTTC
CDR3 protein: CASSEVSYEQYF

J gene: TRBJ2-5
CDR3 length: 14
V gene: TRBV5-1
clone size: NA
D gene: NA
CDR3 DNA: TGCGCCAGCAGCACCGGGACGACCCAAGAGACCCAGTACTTC
CDR3 protein: CASSTGTTQETQYF

J gene: TRBJ2-1
CDR3 length: 15
V gene: TRBV6-5
clone size: NA
D gene: NA
CDR3 DNA: TGTGCCAGCAGTTACAGGCCGGCCAGATACAATGAGCAGTTCTTC
CDR3 protein: CASSYRPARYNEQFF

J gene: TRBJ1-3
CDR3 length: 16
V gene: TRBV7-8
clone size: NA
D gene: NA
CDR3 DNA: TGTGCCAGCAGCCTCGAGGACGGGAGCTCTGGAAACACCATATATTTT
CDR3 protein: CASSLEDGSSGNTIYF

J gene: TRBJ1-1
CDR3 length: 14
V gene: TRBV6-1
clone size: NA
D gene: NA
CDR3 DNA: TGTGCCAGCAGTCAAGGGTTTATGGACACTGAAGCTTTCTTT
CDR3 protein: CASSQGFMDTEAFF

J gene: TRBJ2-1
CDR3 length: 14
V gene: TRBV4-2
clone size: NA
D gene: TRBD2
CDR3 DNA: TGTGCCAGCGGTGGGGGACTAGCATTAAATGAGCAGTTCTTC
CDR3 protein: CASGGGLALNEQFF

J gene: TRBJ2-5
CDR3 length: 14
V gene: TRBV9
clone size: NA
D gene: NA
CDR3 DNA: TGTGCCAGCAGCGTAGGGGCAGACCAAGAGACCCAGTACTTC
CDR3 protein: CASSVGADQETQYF

J gene: TRBJ2-7
CDR3 length: 14
V gene: TRBV7-2
clone size: NA
D gene: NA
CDR3 DNA: TGTGCCAGCAGCTTTTTCCGGGGAAACTACGAGCAGTACTTC
CDR3 protein: CASSFFRGNYEQYF

J gene: TRBJ1-4
CDR3 length: 15
V gene: TRBV19
clone size: NA
D gene: TRBD1
CDR3 DNA: TGTGCCAGTACAACAGGGGACGCGTTGGTGGAAAAACTGTTTTTT
CDR3 protein: CASTTGDALVEKLFF

J gene: TRBJ1-5
CDR3 length: 14
V gene: TRBV18
clone size: few
D gene: NA
CDR3 DNA: TGTGCCAGCTCACCAGGGAATAGCAATCAGCCCCAGCATTTT
CDR3 protein: CASSPGNSNQPQHF

J gene: TRBJ1-1
CDR3 length: 14
V gene: TRBV11-2
clone size: NA
D gene: NA
CDR3 DNA: TGTGCCAGCAGCCCCAGCTGGGCGGACACTGAAGCTTTCTTT
CDR3 protein: CASSPSWADTEAFF

J gene: TRBJ1-1
CDR3 length: 15
V gene: TRBV5-1
clone size: NA
D gene: NA
CDR3 DNA: TGCGCCAGCAGCTTGGGTCTGGGGGCGAACACTGAAGCTTTCTTT
CDR3 protein: CASSLGLGANTEAFF

J gene: TRBJ2-1
CDR3 length: 14
V gene: TRBV27
clone size: NA
D gene: TRBD2
CDR3 DNA: TGTGCCAGTAGTAGCGGGAGCTCCTACAATGAGCAGTTCTTC
CDR3 protein: CASSSGSSYNEQFF

J gene: TRBJ2-7
CDR3 length: 14
V gene: TRBV18
clone size: NA
D gene: TRBD1
CDR3 DNA: TGTGCCAGCTCACCTAAGGGACAGGGCTACGAGCAGTACTTC
CDR3 protein: CASSPKGQGYEQYF

J gene: TRBJ2-6
CDR3 length: 15
V gene: TRBV29-1
clone size: NA
D gene: NA
CDR3 DNA: TGCAGCGCCCCCATGGGTGCCTCTGGGGCCAACGTCCTGACTTTC
CDR3 protein: CSAPMGASGANVLTF

J gene: TRBJ2-5
CDR3 length: 16
V gene: TRBV19
clone size: few
D gene: NA
CDR3 DNA: TGTGCCAGTAGTATAGAGTTCTCGGGGGCGCGGGAGACCCAGTACTTC
CDR3 protein: CASSIEFSGARETQYF

J gene: TRBJ2-2
CDR3 length: 15
V gene: TRBV6-4
clone size: NA
D gene: NA
CDR3 DNA: TGTGCCAGCAGTGAAACTCTAGTGGACACCGGGGAGCTGTTTTTT
CDR3 protein: CASSETLVDTGELFF

J gene: TRBJ1-5
CDR3 length: 17
V gene: TRBV19
clone size: few
D gene: TRBD1
CDR3 DNA: TGTGCCACCTTAGACGTGACAGGGGATCCCTCCAATCAGCCCCAGCATTTT
CDR3 protein: CATLDVTGDPSNQPQHF

J gene: TRBJ2-7
CDR3 length: 16
V gene: TRBV7-2
clone size: NA
D gene: NA
CDR3 DNA: TGTGCCAGCAGCTCGACATTAGCGGCAGCTATCTACGAGCAGTACTTC
CDR3 protein: CASSSTLAAAIYEQYF